Here is one T cell receptor (beta chain) with its context. Its antigen is as yet unknown. This entry belongs to a study of cytomegalovirus exposure and HLA in healthy donors. Findings of the study overall: TCR association rates varied by HLA locus in a later analysis, with DRB1 highest and HLA-C lowest. Previous analysis showed most TCR beta V segments were productive about 90% or about 30% of the time. High specificity and sensitivity for cytomegalovirus status were reported for the classifier. TCR beta V- and J-gene trimming was later associated with a missense DCLRE1C variant.

Trimming removed 5 bases at V and 1 base at J, with 6 bases between. CDR3 size: 12 residues. Germline loops: CDR1 SGHRS, CDR2 YFSETQ. Amplification used 60 Vbeta primers and 13 Jbeta primers. This table comes from immunoSEQ multiplex PCR, and its TCRdb copy is limited to in-frame clones, with some not included. Here the sample spans 150,000 or so clones, roughly 77% being singletons. The receptor was derived from a man aged 18 to 29 in good health and CMV-seropositive. Source material: PBMCs. The rearrangement links TRBV5-1 to TRBJ2-5, with D unclear. The CDR3 sequence: CASSTGQETQYF. CDR3 nucleotides: TGCGCCAGCAGTACGGGCCAAGAGACCCAGTACTTC.